Shown below are 7 T cell receptor beta chains from a single sample sequenced in a study of blood T cell repertoires in COVID-19 (TCRdb year 2020). Library creation used the immunoSEQ multiplex PCR assay. TCRdb carries this immuneACCESS record with in-frame sequences only. Its versions omit some clonotypes, under half of them owing to an unresolved V gene in the studies checked, with the rest unexplained. This sample lists some 170,000 clones; around 76% were detected once. The biggest ten clones account for more than 6.5% of the sample. The material sequenced was peripheral blood. Receptors were obtained from a woman aged 50 to 60 with active or convalescent COVID-19.

The chain couples TRBV6-2 or TRBV6-3 to TRBJ2-5, with TRBD1 as a possible D gene (6 bases). Trimming took 0 bases from V and 2 from J, leaving 13 bases between them. The CDR3 runs to 16 residues. From germline, CDR1 is MNHEY and CDR2 SVGEGT. The chain's CDR3 is CASSYSRGSLQETQYF. The CDR3 nucleotides are TGTGCCAGCAGTTACTCCAGGGGATCACTACAAGAGACCCAGTACTTC.

The chain carries TRBV7-2 and TRBJ2-3; tentative D call: TRBD2 (5 bases). The germline V gene has CDR1 SGHTA and CDR2 FQGNSA. Deletions cut 4 bases from V and 4 bases from J, with 12 bases between. The CDR3 spans 14 residues. In nucleotides, the CDR3 is TGTGCCAGCAGCTCAGCGACGGGGTCAGATACGCAGTATTTT. It codes for CASSSATGSDTQYF. Looking up the rest from reference TRBV7-2 and TRBJ2-3 gives the full variable domain: GAGVSQSPSNKVTEKGKDVELRCDPISGHTALYWYRQSLGQGLEFLIYFQGNSAPDKSGLPSDRFSAERTGGSVSTLTIQRTQQEDSAVYLCASSSATGSDTQYFGPGTRLTVL.

This chain joins TRBV6-1 and TRBJ2-1, with 10 bases matching TRBD2. J lost 4 bases, V lost 2 bases, and 2 bases had no gene match. Germline V gives CDR1 MNHNS, CDR2 SASEGT. This CDR3 contains 15 residues. Here the CDR3 reads CASSELAGGYNEQFF. In DNA, the CDR3 is TGTGCCAGCAGTGAATTAGCGGGAGGTTACAATGAGCAGTTCTTC.

The chain has TRBV2 and TRBJ1-2, with D unresolved. V lost 8 bases, J lost 0 bases, and 16 bases lay in between. The CDR3 spans 15 residues. Germline V lookup: CDR1 SNHLY, CDR2 FYNNEI. In nucleotides, the CDR3 is TGTGCCAGCCGTTTAGGTCCCGGGGCTAACTATGGCTACACCTTC. Protein product: CASRLGPGANYGYTF.

This clone was seen just once. V gene TRBV7-8 combines with J gene TRBJ1-1; D gene unclear. Germline-derived CDR1 and CDR2 are SGHVS and FQNEAQ. V was shortened by 1 base and J by 0 bases, with 9 bases between the two germline ends. The CDR3 spans 15 residues. In DNA, the CDR3 is TGTGCCAGCAGCTTAGAAGGCGGGATGAACACTGAAGCTTTCTTT. Amino acids: CASSLEGGMNTEAFF.

This clone was observed a handful of times. V and J are TRBV30 and TRBJ1-2; 8 bases align to TRBD1. The CDR3 has 13 amino acids. Germline-derived CDR1 and CDR2 are GTSNPN and SVGIG (reference sequence). With V trimmed by 0 bases and J by 8 bases, 5 bases remained unmatched. As DNA, the CDR3 is TGTGCCTGGAGTGTAAAGGACAGGGCCGGCTACACCTTC. It is translated as CAWSVKDRAGYTF.

V usage is TRBV3-1 (or the pseudogene TRBV3-2) and J usage is TRBJ1-1; 7 positions agree with TRBD1. The V segment lost 4 bases and the J segment 0 bases; nucleotides outside the gene matches: 2. CDR1 and CDR2 (germline): LGHDT, YNNKEL (reference sequence). The CDR3 has 14 amino acids. The CDR3 coding sequence is TGTGCCAGCAGCCCCGGACAGGTGAACACTGAAGCTTTCTTT. It is translated as CASSPGQVNTEAFF.